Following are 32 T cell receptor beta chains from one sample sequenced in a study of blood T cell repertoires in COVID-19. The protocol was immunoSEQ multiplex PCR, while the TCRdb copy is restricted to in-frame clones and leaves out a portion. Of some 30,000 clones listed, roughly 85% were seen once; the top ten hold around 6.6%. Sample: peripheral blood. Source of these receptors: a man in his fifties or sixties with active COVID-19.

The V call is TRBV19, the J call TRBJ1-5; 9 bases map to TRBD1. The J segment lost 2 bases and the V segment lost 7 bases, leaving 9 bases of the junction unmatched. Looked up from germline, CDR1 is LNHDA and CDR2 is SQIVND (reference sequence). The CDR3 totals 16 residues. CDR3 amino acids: CASNWRTGVGNQPQHF. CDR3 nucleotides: TGTGCCAGTAATTGGAGGACAGGGGTGGGCAATCAGCCCCAGCATTTT.

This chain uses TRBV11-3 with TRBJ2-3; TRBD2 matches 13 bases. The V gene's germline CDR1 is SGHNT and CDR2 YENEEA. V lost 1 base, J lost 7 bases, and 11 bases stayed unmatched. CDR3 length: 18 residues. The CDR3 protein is CASSLGGRLAGGVNTQYF. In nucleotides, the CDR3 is TGTGCCAGCAGCTTAGGGGGAAGACTAGCGGGAGGCGTAAATACGCAGTATTTT. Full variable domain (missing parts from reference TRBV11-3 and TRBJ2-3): EAGVVQSPRYKIIEKKQPVAFWCNPISGHNTLYWYLQNLGQGPELLIRYENEEAVDDSQLPKDRFSAERLKGVDSTLKIQPAELGDSAVYLCASSLGGRLAGGVNTQYFGPGTRLTVL.

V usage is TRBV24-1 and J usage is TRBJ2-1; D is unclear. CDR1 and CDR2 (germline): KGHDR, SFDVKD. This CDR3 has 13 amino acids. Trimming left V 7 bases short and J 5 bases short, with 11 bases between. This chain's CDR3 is CATSAAVDNEQFF. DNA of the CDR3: TGTGCCACCAGCGCGGCCGTCGACAATGAGCAGTTCTTC.

CDR3 coding DNA: TGTGCCAGCAGTGAAACTAGCGCTGCCAAAAACATTCAGTACTTC. It codes for CASSETSAAKNIQYF. This chain connects TRBV2 to TRBJ2-4, with 7 nucleotides matching TRBD2. Germline-derived CDR1 and CDR2 are SNHLY and FYNNEI. CDR3 size: 15 residues. The V and J ends lost 2 bases and 1 base, in that order; junction bases with no gene match: 2.

The CDR3 here is CASSDQAGGGEQFF. The CDR3 DNA reads TGTGCCAGCAGTGACCAAGCGGGAGGGGGTGAGCAGTTCTTC. The rearrangement joins TRBV6-1 to TRBJ2-1, with TRBD2 matching over 10 bases. V dropped 3 bases and J dropped 9; count of bases not matched to a gene: 5. Germline CDR1 is MNHNS and CDR2 is SASEGT. The CDR3 extends over 14 amino acids.

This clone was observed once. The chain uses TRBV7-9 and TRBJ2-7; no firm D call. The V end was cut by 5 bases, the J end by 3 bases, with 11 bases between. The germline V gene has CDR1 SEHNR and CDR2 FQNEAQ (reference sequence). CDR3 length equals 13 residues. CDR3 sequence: CASSVDPYYEQYV. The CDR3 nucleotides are TGTGCCAGCAGCGTAGATCCCTACTACGAGCAGTACGTC.

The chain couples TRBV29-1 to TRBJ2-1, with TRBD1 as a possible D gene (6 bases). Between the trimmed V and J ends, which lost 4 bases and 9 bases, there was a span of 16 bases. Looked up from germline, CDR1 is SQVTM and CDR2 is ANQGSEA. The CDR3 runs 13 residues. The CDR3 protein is CSVGAGDRREQFF. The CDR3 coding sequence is TGCAGCGTTGGGGCAGGGGACCGGCGTGAGCAGTTCTTC.

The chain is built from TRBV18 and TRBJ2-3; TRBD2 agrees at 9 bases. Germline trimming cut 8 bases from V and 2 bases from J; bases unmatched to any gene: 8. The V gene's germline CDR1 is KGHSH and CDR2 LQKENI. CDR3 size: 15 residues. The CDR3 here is CASTHVAGDTDTQYF. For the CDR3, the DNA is TGTGCCAGCACTCATGTAGCGGGAGACACAGATACGCAGTATTTT.

The CDR3, as DNA: TGTGCCAGCACCCGGGGGATCTCCTACAATGAGCAGTTCTTC. Translation gives CASTRGISYNEQFF. The chain recombines TRBV6-5 with TRBJ2-1; weak D call: TRBD2 (6 bases). The CDR3 is made up of 14 amino acids. The germline gives CDR1 MNHEY, CDR2 SVGAGI. V lost 7 bases and J 0 bases, leaving 10 bases between the germline ends.

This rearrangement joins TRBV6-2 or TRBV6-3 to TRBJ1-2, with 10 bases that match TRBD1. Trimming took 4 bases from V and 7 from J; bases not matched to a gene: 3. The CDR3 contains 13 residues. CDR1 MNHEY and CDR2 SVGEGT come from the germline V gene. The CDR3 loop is CASSSWDRGGYTF. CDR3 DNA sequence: TGTGCCAGCAGTTCCTGGGACAGGGGTGGCTACACCTTC.

This CDR3 is CASSLHTVLDTQYF. The CDR3 nucleotides read TGTGCCAGCAGCCTACACACAGTTTTGGATACGCAGTATTTT. The chain combines TRBV13 with TRBJ2-3; D not resolved. CDR1 PRHDT and CDR2 FYEKMQ come from the germline V gene (reference sequence). V gave up 5 bases and J gave up 6 bases, with 15 bases separating them. The CDR3 is 14 amino acids.

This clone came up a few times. The CDR3 sequence: CASSLLTGSSNQPQHF. DNA of the CDR3: TGTGCCAGCAGTTTATTGACAGGGAGTAGCAATCAGCCCCAGCATTTT. The chain uses TRBV28 and TRBJ1-5; 7 nucleotides line up with TRBD1. Germline CDR1 reads MDHEN; CDR2 reads SYDVKM. V lost 1 base and J lost 0; bases outside the gene matches: 3. The CDR3 runs 16 residues.

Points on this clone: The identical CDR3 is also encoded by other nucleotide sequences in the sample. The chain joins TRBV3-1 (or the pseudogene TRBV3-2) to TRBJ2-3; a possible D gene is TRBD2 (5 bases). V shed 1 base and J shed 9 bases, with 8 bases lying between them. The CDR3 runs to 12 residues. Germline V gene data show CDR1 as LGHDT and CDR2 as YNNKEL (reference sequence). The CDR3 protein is CASSQAGGTQYF. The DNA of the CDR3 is TGTGCCAGCAGCCAAGCAGGCGGGACGCAGTATTTT.

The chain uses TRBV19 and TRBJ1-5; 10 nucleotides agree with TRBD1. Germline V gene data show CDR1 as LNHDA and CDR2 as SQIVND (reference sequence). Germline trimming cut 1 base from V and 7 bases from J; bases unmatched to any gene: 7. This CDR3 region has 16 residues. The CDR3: CASSIVRQGAWQPQHF. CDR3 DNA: TGTGCCAGTAGTATAGTCCGACAGGGGGCATGGCAGCCCCAGCATTTT.

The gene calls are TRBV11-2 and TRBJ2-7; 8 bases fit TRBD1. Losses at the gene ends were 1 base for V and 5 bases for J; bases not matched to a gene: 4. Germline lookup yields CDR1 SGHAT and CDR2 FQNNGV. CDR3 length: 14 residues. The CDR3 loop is CASSLVQGADEQYF. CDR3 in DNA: TGTGCCAGCAGCTTAGTCCAGGGGGCCGACGAGCAGTACTTC.

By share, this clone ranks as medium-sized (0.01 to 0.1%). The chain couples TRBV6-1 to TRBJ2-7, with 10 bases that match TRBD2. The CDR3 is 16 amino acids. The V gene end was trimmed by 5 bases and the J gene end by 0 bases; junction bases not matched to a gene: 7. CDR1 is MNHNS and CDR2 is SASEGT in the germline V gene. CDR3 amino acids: CASSKGAGGGSYEQYF. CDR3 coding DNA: TGTGCCAGCAGTAAAGGAGCGGGAGGGGGCTCCTACGAGCAGTACTTC.

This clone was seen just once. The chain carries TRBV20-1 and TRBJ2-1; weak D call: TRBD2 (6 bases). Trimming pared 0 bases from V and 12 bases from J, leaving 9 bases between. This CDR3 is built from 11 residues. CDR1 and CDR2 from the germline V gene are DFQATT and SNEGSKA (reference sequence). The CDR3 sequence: CSARDATRQFF. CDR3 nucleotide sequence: TGCAGTGCTAGAGACGCGACTAGGCAGTTCTTC.

CDR3 sequence reads: CASSISPATMNTEAFF. In DNA, the CDR3 is TGTGCCAGTAGTATATCACCCGCTACCATGAACACTGAAGCTTTCTTT. The V call is TRBV19, the J call TRBJ1-1; D uncertain. The CDR3 has 16 amino acids. V gave up 2 bases and J gave up 0 bases, with 13 bases separating them. Germline loops: CDR1 LNHDA, CDR2 SQIVND (reference sequence).

DNA for the CDR3: TGTGCCAGTAGTATAGTGGGAGCGGGAGGCTCCTACGAGCAGTACTTC. Amino acid sequence: CASSIVGAGGSYEQYF. The genes are TRBV19 and TRBJ2-7; 9 bases are a match to TRBD2. Germline V lookup: CDR1 LNHDA, CDR2 SQIVND (reference sequence). With 1 base clipped from V and 0 bases from J, the junction kept 4 bases outside the gene matches. The CDR3 contains 16 residues.

CDR3 in DNA: TGTGCCAGCTTAACACCGGGACTAGCGGGAGTAGGTGGTGAGCAGTTCTTC. Protein product: CASLTPGLAGVGGEQFF. This chain uses TRBV2 with TRBJ2-1; 14 bases agree with TRBD2. CDR3 size: 17 residues. Per germline, CDR1 SNHLY and CDR2 FYNNEI. With V trimmed by 8 bases and J by 9 bases, 15 bases remained unmatched.

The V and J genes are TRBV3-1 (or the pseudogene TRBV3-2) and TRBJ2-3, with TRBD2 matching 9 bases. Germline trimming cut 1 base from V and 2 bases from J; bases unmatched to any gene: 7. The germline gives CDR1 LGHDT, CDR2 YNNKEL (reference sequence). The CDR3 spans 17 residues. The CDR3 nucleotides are TGTGCCAGCAGCCAAGTTGCGCGGGAGGGCCTCACAGATACGCAGTATTTT. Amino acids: CASSQVAREGLTDTQYF.

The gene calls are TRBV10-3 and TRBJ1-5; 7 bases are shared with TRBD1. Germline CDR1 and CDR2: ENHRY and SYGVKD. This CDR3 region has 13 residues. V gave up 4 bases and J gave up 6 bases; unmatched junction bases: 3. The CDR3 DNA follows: TGTGCCATCAGTGTCGACAGGGCTCAGCCCCAGCATTTT. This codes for CAISVDRAQPQHF.

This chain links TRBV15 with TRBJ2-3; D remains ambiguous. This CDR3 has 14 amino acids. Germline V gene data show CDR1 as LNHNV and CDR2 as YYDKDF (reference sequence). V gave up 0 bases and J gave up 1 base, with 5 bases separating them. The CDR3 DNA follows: TGTGCCACCAGCAGAGAACTGCGCACAGATACGCAGTATTTT. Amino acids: CATSRELRTDTQYF.

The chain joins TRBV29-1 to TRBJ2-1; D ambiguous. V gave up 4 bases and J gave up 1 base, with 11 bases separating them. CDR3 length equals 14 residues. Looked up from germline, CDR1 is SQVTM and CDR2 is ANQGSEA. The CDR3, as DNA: TGCAGCGTTGTGGAGCAGAGTTCCTACAATGAGCAGTTCTTC. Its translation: CSVVEQSSYNEQFF.

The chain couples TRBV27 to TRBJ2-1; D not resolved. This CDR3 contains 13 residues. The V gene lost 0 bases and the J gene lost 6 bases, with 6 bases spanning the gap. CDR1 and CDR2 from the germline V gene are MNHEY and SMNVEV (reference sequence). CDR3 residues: CASSLSFGNEQFF. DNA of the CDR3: TGTGCCAGCAGTTTATCGTTCGGCAATGAGCAGTTCTTC.

The DNA for the CDR3 is TGTGCCATCAGTGTAAGGGGTGGAGAGACCCAGTACTTC. Its translation is CAISVRGGETQYF. The chain has TRBV10-3 and TRBJ2-5; a weak D match, TRBD1 (5 bases). This CDR3 has 13 residues. In germline, CDR1 is ENHRY, CDR2 SYGVKD. Trimming removed 4 bases from V and 4 bases from J, with 10 bases in between.

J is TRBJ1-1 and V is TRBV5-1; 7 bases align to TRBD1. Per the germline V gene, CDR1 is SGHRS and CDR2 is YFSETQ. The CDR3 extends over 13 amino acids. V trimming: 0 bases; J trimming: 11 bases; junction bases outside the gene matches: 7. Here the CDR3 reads CASSLGDSRGAFF. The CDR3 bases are TGCGCCAGCAGCTTGGGGGACAGCCGGGGGGCTTTCTTT.

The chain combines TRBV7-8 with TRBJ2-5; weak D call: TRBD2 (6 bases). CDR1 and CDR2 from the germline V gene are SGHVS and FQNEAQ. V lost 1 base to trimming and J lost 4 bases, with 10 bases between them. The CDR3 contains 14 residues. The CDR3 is CASSLVTGRETQYF. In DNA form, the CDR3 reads TGTGCCAGCAGCTTAGTCACCGGGAGAGAGACCCAGTACTTC.

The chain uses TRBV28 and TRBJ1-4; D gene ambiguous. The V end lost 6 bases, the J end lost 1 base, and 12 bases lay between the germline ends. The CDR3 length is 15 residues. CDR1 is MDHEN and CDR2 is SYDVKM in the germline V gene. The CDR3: CASSPGGQTNEKLFF. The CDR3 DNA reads TGTGCCAGCAGCCCCGGAGGGCAAACTAATGAAAAACTGTTTTTT.

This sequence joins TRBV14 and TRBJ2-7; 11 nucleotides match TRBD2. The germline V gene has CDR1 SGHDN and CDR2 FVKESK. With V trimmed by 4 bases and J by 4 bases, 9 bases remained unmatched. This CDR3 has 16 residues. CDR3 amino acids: CASSPKPGLAVYEQYV. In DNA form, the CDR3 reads TGTGCCAGCAGCCCTAAGCCGGGACTAGCGGTATACGAGCAGTACGTC.

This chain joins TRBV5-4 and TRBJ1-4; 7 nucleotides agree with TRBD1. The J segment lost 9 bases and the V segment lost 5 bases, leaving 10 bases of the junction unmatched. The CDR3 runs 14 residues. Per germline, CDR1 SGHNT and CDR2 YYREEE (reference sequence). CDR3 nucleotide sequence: TGTGCCAGCAGGACAGGGCCCCGGAATCAAAAACTGTTTTTT. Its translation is CASRTGPRNQKLFF.

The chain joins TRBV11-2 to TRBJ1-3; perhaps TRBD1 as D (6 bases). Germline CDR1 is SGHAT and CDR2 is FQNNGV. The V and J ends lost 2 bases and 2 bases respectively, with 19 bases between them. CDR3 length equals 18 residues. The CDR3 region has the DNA TGTGCCAGCAGCTTATTGGGTGTACAGGGACTAACTGGAAACACCATATATTTT. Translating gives CASSLLGVQGLTGNTIYF.